The rows below give T cell receptor beta chains drawn from one sample of a study of cytomegalovirus exposure and HLA in healthy donors. TCRdb's table, derived via immunoSEQ multiplex PCR, lists solely in-frame clones and lacks some. The sample has approximately 200,000 clones; less than 80% are singletons. Sequenced material: PBMCs. The receptors derive from a woman aged 25-40 years in good health and CMV-seropositive. Both conserved end residues are part of each CDR3. Each record gives: clone size, CDR3 length, V gene, D gene, J gene, CDR3 protein, CDR3 DNA. The D gene is left open where the match is weak. Part of the rows lack a size; the others show once, few, many or a class for expanded clones.

clone size: .
CDR3 length: 14
V gene: TRBV4-1
D gene: .
J gene: TRBJ1-1
CDR3 protein: CASSQDRGRTEAFF
CDR3 DNA: TGCGCCAGCAGCCAAGACAGGGGACGCACTGAAGCTTTCTTT

clone size: .
CDR3 length: 14
V gene: TRBV7-9
D gene: TRBD1
J gene: TRBJ1-2
CDR3 protein: CASSFWDRADGYTF
CDR3 DNA: TGTGCCAGCAGCTTCTGGGACAGGGCGGATGGCTACACCTTC

clone size: few
CDR3 length: 13
V gene: TRBV6-5
D gene: .
J gene: TRBJ2-5
CDR3 protein: CASRAGSSKTQYF
CDR3 DNA: TGTGCCAGCAGGGCGGGGAGTTCGAAGACCCAGTACTTC

clone size: few
CDR3 length: 15
V gene: TRBV7-6
D gene: TRBD2
J gene: TRBJ2-7
CDR3 protein: CASSQWGGRSYEQYF
CDR3 DNA: TGTGCCAGCAGCCAATGGGGAGGGCGCTCCTACGAGCAGTACTTC

clone size: .
CDR3 length: 15
V gene: TRBV7-6
D gene: .
J gene: TRBJ1-1
CDR3 protein: CASSRTGGINPEAFF
CDR3 DNA: TGTGCCAGCAGCAGAACCGGGGGGATTAACCCTGAAGCTTTCTTT

clone size: .
CDR3 length: 15
V gene: TRBV7-9
D gene: .
J gene: TRBJ1-1
CDR3 protein: CASSSLGGANTEAFF
CDR3 DNA: TGTGCCAGCAGCTCCCTGGGAGGGGCGAACACTGAAGCTTTCTTT

clone size: few
CDR3 length: 15
V gene: TRBV6-4
D gene: TRBD2
J gene: TRBJ2-1
CDR3 protein: CASSELSGTSEKQFF
CDR3 DNA: TGTGCCAGCAGTGAATTGTCCGGGACTAGTGAGAAACAGTTCTTC

clone size: .
CDR3 length: 14
V gene: TRBV27
D gene: .
J gene: TRBJ2-4
CDR3 protein: CASSSSLAANIQYF
CDR3 DNA: TGTGCCAGCAGTTCGAGTCTAGCAGCTAACATTCAGTACTTC

clone size: .
CDR3 length: 14
V gene: TRBV2
D gene: .
J gene: TRBJ1-6
CDR3 protein: CASSPRPGNSPLHF
CDR3 DNA: TGTGCCAGCAGTCCCCGCCCCGGGAATTCACCCCTCCACTTT

clone size: .
CDR3 length: 15
V gene: TRBV14
D gene: .
J gene: TRBJ1-1
CDR3 protein: CASSQVGGTITEAFF
CDR3 DNA: TGTGCCAGCAGCCAAGTAGGAGGTACAATCACTGAAGCTTTCTTT

clone size: .
CDR3 length: 11
V gene: TRBV18
D gene: .
J gene: TRBJ1-4
CDR3 protein: CASSPEEKLFF
CDR3 DNA: TGTGCCAGCTCACCAGAGGAAAAACTGTTTTTT

clone size: few
CDR3 length: 16
V gene: TRBV7-9
D gene: TRBD1
J gene: TRBJ1-6
CDR3 protein: CASSVTGAPWGSPLHF
CDR3 DNA: TGTGCCAGCAGCGTAACAGGGGCGCCCTGGGGATCACCCCTCCACTTT

clone size: few
CDR3 length: 16
V gene: TRBV12-2
D gene: .
J gene: TRBJ1-2
CDR3 protein: CASRFVLFRDNYGYTF
CDR3 DNA: TGTGCAAGTCGCTTTGTTCTCTTCAGGGATAACTATGGCTACACCTTC

clone size: once
CDR3 length: 13
V gene: TRBV25-1
D gene: .
J gene: TRBJ1-5
CDR3 protein: CASRRDENQPQHF
CDR3 DNA: TGTGCCAGCCGTCGCGATGAGAATCAGCCCCAGCATTTT

clone size: .
CDR3 length: 15
V gene: TRBV7-6
D gene: TRBD2
J gene: TRBJ2-7
CDR3 protein: CASSQRLAGEGKQYF
CDR3 DNA: TGTGCCAGCAGCCAGAGACTAGCGGGAGAGGGAAAGCAGTACTTC

clone size: .
CDR3 length: 15
V gene: TRBV6-5
D gene: TRBD1
J gene: TRBJ1-4
CDR3 protein: CASSYSPTGDEKLFF
CDR3 DNA: TGTGCCAGCAGTTACTCCCCTACAGGGGATGAAAAACTGTTTTTT

clone size: .
CDR3 length: 13
V gene: TRBV5-6
D gene: TRBD1
J gene: TRBJ1-2
CDR3 protein: CASSYDRAYGYTF
CDR3 DNA: TGTGCCAGCAGCTATGACAGGGCCTATGGCTACACCTTC

clone size: .
CDR3 length: 17
V gene: TRBV19
D gene: .
J gene: TRBJ1-5
CDR3 protein: CASSTVGGQVLNQPQHF
CDR3 DNA: TGTGCCAGTAGTACGGTTGGGGGCCAGGTCCTTAATCAGCCCCAGCATTTT

clone size: .
CDR3 length: 14
V gene: TRBV14
D gene: .
J gene: TRBJ2-2
CDR3 protein: CASSLLPNTGELFF
CDR3 DNA: TGTGCCAGCAGCCTTCTCCCGAACACCGGGGAGCTGTTTTTT

clone size: few
CDR3 length: 18
V gene: TRBV5-4
D gene: TRBD2
J gene: TRBJ2-3
CDR3 protein: CATNPGTSGAISTDTQYF
CDR3 DNA: TGTGCCACCAATCCCGGGACTAGCGGGGCGATTAGCACAGATACGCAGTATTTT

clone size: few
CDR3 length: 14
V gene: TRBV5-1
D gene: .
J gene: TRBJ1-1
CDR3 protein: CASSLAGGYTEAFF
CDR3 DNA: TGCGCCAGCAGCTTGGCTGGGGGGTACACTGAAGCTTTCTTT

clone size: .
CDR3 length: 16
V gene: TRBV11-3
D gene: TRBD2
J gene: TRBJ2-7
CDR3 protein: CASSLDTGLASYEQYF
CDR3 DNA: TGTGCCAGCAGCTTAGACACGGGACTAGCGTCGTACGAGCAGTACTTC

clone size: .
CDR3 length: 15
V gene: TRBV6-5
D gene: TRBD1
J gene: TRBJ1-4
CDR3 protein: CASSRLTGGTEKLFF
CDR3 DNA: TGTGCCAGCAGTCGTTTAACAGGGGGCACCGAAAAACTGTTTTTT

clone size: .
CDR3 length: 12
V gene: TRBV15
D gene: .
J gene: TRBJ2-1
CDR3 protein: CATSPARGEQFF
CDR3 DNA: TGTGCCACCAGCCCAGCGAGGGGGGAGCAGTTCTTC

clone size: .
CDR3 length: 16
V gene: TRBV4-1
D gene: TRBD2
J gene: TRBJ2-2
CDR3 protein: CASSQSGGRGGGELFF
CDR3 DNA: TGCGCCAGCAGCCAGTCCGGGGGGAGGGGAGGCGGGGAGCTGTTTTTT

clone size: few
CDR3 length: 16
V gene: TRBV5-1
D gene: .
J gene: TRBJ2-4
CDR3 protein: CASSPDGGIAKNIQYF
CDR3 DNA: TGCGCCAGCAGCCCGGACGGCGGGATCGCCAAAAACATTCAGTACTTC

clone size: .
CDR3 length: 15
V gene: TRBV6-4
D gene: .
J gene: TRBJ2-7
CDR3 protein: CASSDSRLLHYEQYF
CDR3 DNA: TGTGCCAGCAGTGACTCGAGACTACTTCACTACGAGCAGTACTTC

clone size: .
CDR3 length: 15
V gene: TRBV27
D gene: TRBD1
J gene: TRBJ2-3
CDR3 protein: CASSPLGQGTDTQYF
CDR3 DNA: TGTGCCAGCAGTCCCCTGGGACAGGGCACAGATACGCAGTATTTT

clone size: .
CDR3 length: 16
V gene: TRBV4-3
D gene: TRBD1
J gene: TRBJ1-4
CDR3 protein: CASSQDRTGISLTLFF
CDR3 DNA: TGCGCCAGCAGCCAAGATAGGACAGGAATTTCCCTTACCCTGTTTTTT

clone size: .
CDR3 length: 13
V gene: TRBV7-9
D gene: .
J gene: TRBJ1-1
CDR3 protein: CASSSVNPTEAFF
CDR3 DNA: TGTGCCAGCAGTTCGGTGAATCCCACTGAAGCTTTCTTT

clone size: .
CDR3 length: 11
V gene: TRBV27
D gene: .
J gene: TRBJ2-1
CDR3 protein: CASSSRNEQFF
CDR3 DNA: TGTGCCAGCAGTTCCCGCAATGAGCAGTTCTTC

clone size: .
CDR3 length: 17
V gene: TRBV5-1
D gene: .
J gene: TRBJ1-1
CDR3 protein: CASSSADGGYSNTEAFF
CDR3 DNA: TGCGCCAGCAGCTCCGCCGACGGGGGGTATTCGAACACTGAAGCTTTCTTT

clone size: .
CDR3 length: 12
V gene: TRBV13
D gene: .
J gene: TRBJ2-7
CDR3 protein: CASSFPGDEQYF
CDR3 DNA: TGTGCCAGCAGCTTCCCAGGGGACGAGCAGTACTTC

clone size: once
CDR3 length: 18
V gene: TRBV14
D gene: TRBD1
J gene: TRBJ1-1
CDR3 protein: CASSLRGDRGVWNTEAFF
CDR3 DNA: TGTGCCAGCAGCCTCCGGGGCGACAGGGGCGTGTGGAACACTGAAGCTTTCTTT

clone size: .
CDR3 length: 14
V gene: TRBV6-5
D gene: .
J gene: TRBJ1-1
CDR3 protein: CASSGSILNTEAFF
CDR3 DNA: TGTGCCAGCAGTGGGAGCATTTTGAACACTGAAGCTTTCTTT

clone size: .
CDR3 length: 17
V gene: TRBV7-9
D gene: TRBD2
J gene: TRBJ2-2
CDR3 protein: CASSPEAGAPTRGELFF
CDR3 DNA: TGTGCCAGCAGCCCCGAGGCGGGAGCCCCTACCAGGGGGGAGCTGTTTTTT

clone size: few
CDR3 length: 18
V gene: TRBV4-3
D gene: .
J gene: TRBJ2-3
CDR3 protein: CASSQDQRGLGPADTQYF
CDR3 DNA: TGCGCCAGCAGCCAAGATCAACGGGGTCTCGGGCCCGCAGATACGCAGTATTTT

clone size: .
CDR3 length: 13
V gene: TRBV11-3
D gene: .
J gene: TRBJ2-7
CDR3 protein: CASSLVRTGEQYF
CDR3 DNA: TGTGCCAGCAGCTTGGTCAGGACGGGAGAGCAGTACTTC

clone size: .
CDR3 length: 16
V gene: TRBV4-2
D gene: TRBD1
J gene: TRBJ1-2
CDR3 protein: CASSHHRGTDKNGYTF
CDR3 DNA: TGTGCCAGCAGCCATCACAGGGGGACGGATAAAAATGGCTACACCTTC

clone size: .
CDR3 length: 15
V gene: TRBV9
D gene: TRBD1
J gene: TRBJ2-7
CDR3 protein: CASSVGTGGNYEQYF
CDR3 DNA: TGTGCCAGCAGCGTAGGGACAGGGGGCAATTACGAGCAGTACTTC

clone size: .
CDR3 length: 17
V gene: TRBV4-1
D gene: .
J gene: TRBJ2-6
CDR3 protein: CASSQPTQGSGANVLTF
CDR3 DNA: TGCGCCAGCAGCCAACCAACACAGGGCTCTGGGGCCAACGTCCTGACTTTC

clone size: once
CDR3 length: 19
V gene: TRBV29-1
D gene: TRBD1
J gene: TRBJ1-1
CDR3 protein: CSVEDWLIRDRGLNTEAFF
CDR3 DNA: TGCAGCGTTGAAGATTGGTTAATTAGGGACAGGGGGCTGAACACTGAAGCTTTCTTT

clone size: .
CDR3 length: 14
V gene: TRBV4-1
D gene: .
J gene: TRBJ1-1
CDR3 protein: CASSQEWRNTEAFF
CDR3 DNA: TGCGCCAGCAGCCAAGAGTGGAGGAACACTGAAGCTTTCTTT

clone size: few
CDR3 length: 19
V gene: TRBV4-3
D gene: TRBD2
J gene: TRBJ2-1
CDR3 protein: CASSQAGTSGKSSYNEQFF
CDR3 DNA: TGCGCCAGCAGCCAAGCCGGGACTAGCGGAAAATCCTCCTACAATGAGCAGTTCTTC

clone size: .
CDR3 length: 13
V gene: TRBV5-8
D gene: .
J gene: TRBJ1-5
CDR3 protein: CASSYTYGEPQHF
CDR3 DNA: TGTGCCAGCAGTTATACATACGGGGAGCCCCAGCATTTT

clone size: .
CDR3 length: 16
V gene: TRBV18
D gene: .
J gene: TRBJ1-5
CDR3 protein: CASSPLDRGSNQPQHF
CDR3 DNA: TGTGCCAGCTCACCACTGGACAGAGGTAGCAATCAGCCCCAGCATTTT

clone size: .
CDR3 length: 14
V gene: TRBV4-1
D gene: .
J gene: TRBJ1-6
CDR3 protein: CASSQVDTNSPLHF
CDR3 DNA: TGCGCCAGCAGCCAAGTAGACACTAATTCACCCCTCCACTTT

clone size: .
CDR3 length: 15
V gene: TRBV6-6
D gene: .
J gene: TRBJ2-7
CDR3 protein: CASSYSTGFDYEQYF
CDR3 DNA: TGTGCCAGCAGTTACTCGACGGGGTTCGACTACGAGCAGTACTTC

clone size: once
CDR3 length: 15
V gene: TRBV5-5
D gene: .
J gene: TRBJ2-4
CDR3 protein: CASTNPGGAKNIQYF
CDR3 DNA: TGTGCCAGCACAAACCCAGGGGGGGCCAAAAACATTCAGTACTTC

clone size: .
CDR3 length: 15
V gene: TRBV10-3
D gene: .
J gene: TRBJ2-7
CDR3 protein: CAISETGENPYEQYF
CDR3 DNA: TGTGCCATCAGTGAGACGGGGGAGAATCCCTACGAGCAGTACTTC

clone size: .
CDR3 length: 14
V gene: TRBV7-2
D gene: TRBD1
J gene: TRBJ2-3
CDR3 protein: CASSYDRATDTQYF
CDR3 DNA: TGTGCCAGCAGCTACGACAGGGCGACAGATACGCAGTATTTT

clone size: .
CDR3 length: 15
V gene: TRBV11-3
D gene: .
J gene: TRBJ1-2
CDR3 protein: CASSGRDTHNYGYTF
CDR3 DNA: TGTGCCAGCAGCGGCCGGGACACCCATAACTATGGCTACACCTTC

clone size: .
CDR3 length: 15
V gene: TRBV7-9
D gene: TRBD1
J gene: TRBJ1-2
CDR3 protein: CASSPYGTGGYGYTF
CDR3 DNA: TGTGCCAGCAGCCCCTACGGGACAGGGGGCTATGGCTACACCTTC